This T cell receptor (beta chain) is drawn from a study of T cells in Graves' hyperthyroidism and ophthalmopathy. The authors deemed Graves' hyperthyroidism stable absent ophthalmopathy progression within 18 months. Exclusion criteria comprised uncontrolled infection, other autoimmune disease, pregnancy or lactation. At least ten counts were recorded for this clonotype. The antigen is undetermined. Study-level results: Blood held most thyroid clonotypes expanded above 0.001 frequency.

Germline loops: CDR1 SNHLY, CDR2 FYNNEI. This CDR3 has 14 amino acids. J was trimmed by 1 base and V by 7 bases; bases with no gene match: 5. Amplification targeted TCR beta CDR3 regions from RNA transcripts. An initial round of RT-PCR targeting the TCR CDR3 relied on the HTBI primer set. TCRdb redid the calling of the multiplex PCR reads with MiXCR, one entry per CDR3 protein. The sample shows a few hundred thousand distinct CDR3 sequences, under 15% of them seen only once. Sequencing was done on a sample of blood. The sequence came from a woman aged 25 to 45 with Graves' hyperthyroidism. The chain recombines TRBV2 with TRBJ2-5; 8 bases fit TRBD1. Here the CDR3 reads CASTGQGGQETQYF. CDR3 nucleotides: TGTGCCAGCACTGGACAGGGTGGCCAAGAGACCCAGTACTTC.